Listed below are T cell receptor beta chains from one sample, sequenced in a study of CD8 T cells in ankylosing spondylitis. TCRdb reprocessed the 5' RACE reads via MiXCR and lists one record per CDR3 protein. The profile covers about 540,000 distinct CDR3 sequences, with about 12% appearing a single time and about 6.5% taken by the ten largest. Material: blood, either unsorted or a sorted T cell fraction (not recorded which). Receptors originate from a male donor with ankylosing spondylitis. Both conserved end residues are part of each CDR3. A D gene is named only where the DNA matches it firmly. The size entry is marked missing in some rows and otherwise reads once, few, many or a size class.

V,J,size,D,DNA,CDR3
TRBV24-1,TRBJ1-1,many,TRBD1,TGTGCCACCAGTGATGCGGACAGGGACACTGAAGCTTTCTTT,CATSDADRDTEAFF
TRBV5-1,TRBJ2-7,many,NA,TGCGCCAGCAGTACCAGGGAATGGGGCTACGAGCAGTACTTC,CASSTREWGYEQYF
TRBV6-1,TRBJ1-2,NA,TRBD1,TGTGCCAGCGCGACCTTCGGGGCAGGGGGGCTTGGCTACACCTTC,CASATFGAGGLGYTF
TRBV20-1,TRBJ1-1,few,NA,TGCAGTGCCAGCCAACAGGGTGACAAGACTGAAGCTTTCTTT,CSASQQGDKTEAFF
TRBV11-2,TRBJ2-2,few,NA,TGTGCCAGCAGTTCCAGGGGTGCGGGGCTGTTCACCGGGGAGCTGTTTTTT,CASSSRGAGLFTGELFF
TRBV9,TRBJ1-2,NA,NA,TGTGCCAGCAGCGTAGAGACGGGCAGAGGTAACTATGGCTACACCTTC,CASSVETGRGNYGYTF
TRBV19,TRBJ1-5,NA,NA,TGTGCCAGTAGTATGTTAGGACCCCAGCATTTT,CASSMLGPQHF
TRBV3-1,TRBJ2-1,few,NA,TGTGCCAGCAGCCCCCGTGGGGTTGTGAATGAGCAGTTCTTC,CASSPRGVVNEQFF
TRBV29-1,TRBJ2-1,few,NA,TGCAGCGTCCCCCGCAATGCTGAGCAGTTCTTC,CSVPRNAEQFF
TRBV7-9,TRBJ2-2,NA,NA,TGTGCCAGCAACAGGACACCGAACACCGGGGAGCTGTTTTTT,CASNRTPNTGELFF
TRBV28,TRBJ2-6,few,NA,TGTGCCAGCAGGCTCTTCTCTGGGGCCAACGTCCTGACTTTC,CASRLFSGANVLTF
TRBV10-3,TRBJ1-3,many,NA,TGTGCCATCAGTGAGTCCGATGGCTCTGGAAACACCATATATTTT,CAISESDGSGNTIYF
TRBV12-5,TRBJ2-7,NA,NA,TGTGCTAGTGGTTTGAATAGTCGTTCGACGCAGTACTTC,CASGLNSRSTQYF
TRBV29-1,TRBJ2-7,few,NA,TGCAGCGTTGAAGGCGCGGCGGGTTACGAGCAGTACTTC,CSVEGAAGYEQYF
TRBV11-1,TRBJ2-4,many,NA,TGTGCCAGCAGCTTACCTAGAGGTGTGGATAGTGTCAAAAACATTCAGTACTTC,CASSLPRGVDSVKNIQYF
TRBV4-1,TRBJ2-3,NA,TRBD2,TGCGCCAGCAGCCAGGTAGCGGGCTCCGAGTATTTT,CASSQVAGSEYF
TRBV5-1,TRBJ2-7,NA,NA,TGCGCCAGCAGCCTTGGAGGGGCGCCGATGACTTTCAACGAGCAGTACTTC,CASSLGGAPMTFNEQYF